This TCR beta chain was found in a study of T cells in narcolepsy. Produced via immunoSEQ multiplex PCR; TCRdb's table is partial and in-frame only. There are about 40,000 clones in the sample; about 91% occur only once, and roughly 1.3% lies in the top ten. Study-level results: HCRT-specific and TRIB2-specific autoreactive clonotypes appeared among same-patient CSF and blood CD4+ clonotypes. Blood of same and different patients, but not healthy controls, reportedly held recurring autoreactive clonotypes. Some memory CD4+ repertoires had no autoreactive clone sequences.

Concerning this clone itself: The antigen remains undetermined.

The germline V gene encodes CDR1 GTSNPN and CDR2 SVGIG (reference sequence). V was clipped by 3 bases and J by 6 bases, with 18 bases between them. This CDR3 contains 14 residues. Sequenced material: CD45RA- memory CD4+ T cells from PBMCs. The TCR comes from a human donor with narcolepsy. V gene TRBV30 combines with J gene TRBJ2-7; D is perhaps TRBD1 (6 bases). The CDR3 spells CAWRSRGHQSEQYF. CDR3 DNA sequence: TGTGCCTGGAGAAGCCGGGGACACCAATCCGAGCAGTACTTC.